The TCR beta chain described here comes from a study of PD-1 blockade in classical Hodgkin lymphoma (dated by TCRdb to 2020 to 2021). Background on the whole study: Nivolumab dosing was 3 mg/kg intravenously every 2 weeks, continuing until either disease progression or unacceptable toxicity. To define a peripheral blood immune signature of response to PD-1 blockade in classical Hodgkin lymphoma, the study combined TCR beta sequencing with CyTOF. The investigation overall reported the following: Baseline TCR diversity was reported as lower in newly diagnosed patients than in healthy donors, and lower still in relapsed/refractory patients. The study was limited to a single clinical trial cohort, and causes of repertoire differences, possibly disease activity or prior therapy, remained undefined. Patients starting nivolumab less than 1 year after ASCT had lower diversity and were excluded from later analyses to avoid confounding by immune reconstitution. Trial patients with a complete response had baseline diversity similar to that of newly diagnosed patients, while partial responders and progressors had significantly lower diversity. By C4D1, a significant rise was seen in CD4+ TCR diversity but not in CD8+ TCR diversity (p=0.0027 vs p=0.16), and the rise was most apparent among complete responders (p=0.02).

Germline trimming: 5 bases from V, 4 bases from J; junction bases outside gene matches: 7. From a lookup of the germline V gene (reference sequence), CDR1 and CDR2 are LNHDA and SQIVND. Measured from the cysteine to the phenylalanine, the CDR3 is 15 residues long. The kept DNA is CDR3 alone, 45 bases in frame from the first base. Genomic DNA was extracted with the Qiagen DNeasy kit from unsorted PBMCs and from negatively selected CD4+ and CD8+ fractions. TCR beta CDR3 regions were subjected to amplification by immunoSEQ multiplex PCR with primers that anneal to V and J segments. A synthetic immune receptor repertoire was used to minimize amplification bias, and remaining bias was computationally removed after sequencing. Regarding the original processing steps: Custom Python scripts were used to quantify repertoire diversity as the Shannon entropy index. Unsorted, CD4+ and CD8+ repertoires were examined separately, except in combined analyses, for which CD4+ and CD8+ sequences were merged in silico. Clonal expansion was defined as a frequency increase of at least 2-fold after treatment compared with C1D1, and clones undetected at baseline were assigned a pseudocount of 0.5. Clones with 0 or 1 copy at C1D1 were classified as singleton clones, and clones with 2 or more copies were classified as non-singleton clones. Clones expanded in unsorted samples were annotated as CD4+, CD8+ or unknown by matching protein sequences in sorted samples from the same patient. Wilcoxon tests on paired samples were used to test changes in diversity from C1D1 to C4D1. TCRdb stores this immuneACCESS table with in-frame sequences only. Part of the clones is absent; in the studies checked, under half of the shortfall reflects unresolved V genes, and no reason is known for the rest. V and J calls plus clone size are reproduced from that table; the DNA served to infer D and trimming. Here the sample has around 96,000 clones; roughly 83% occur a single time. The ten largest clones take up more than 9% of the sample.

This clone was counted between two and nine times. Its antigen has not been determined. No base-level quality is on record; no much larger clone is a single base apart. Reading the label with the study, this specimen's time point is: cycle 1 day 1 (C1D1), immediately before nivolumab initiation. Every trial patient had relapsed after autologous stem cell transplantation, and cohorts A, B and C differed in prior brentuximab vedotin exposure. A total of over 50 patients with relapsed/refractory classical Hodgkin lymphoma made up the trial cohort, and each patient's best overall response was complete response, partial response or progressive disease. In the multi-cohort phase II CheckMate 205 trial, trial patients received single-agent nivolumab. An independent review committee assessed best overall response by applying the 2007 International Working Group response criteria. Trial PBMCs were collected immediately before nivolumab initiation (C1D1) and during therapy at cycle 2 day 1 and cycle 4 day 1. Peripheral blood was collected in 8 mL Vacutainer Cell Preparation Tubes, from which PBMCs were isolated by centrifugation and then cryopreserved.

The material was peripheral blood mononuclear cells (PBMCs), obtained at baseline. The chain links TRBV19 with TRBJ1-5, with TRBD1 matching 8 junction bases. This sequence was found in a human donor with classical Hodgkin lymphoma. Here is the DNA: TGTGCCAGTAGTTTTAGACAGGGGCGTAATCAGCCCCAGCATTTT. Translation gives CASSFRQGRNQPQHF.